This T cell receptor beta chain was recovered during a study of blood T cell repertoires in COVID-19. Overall study context: Specimens from acute and convalescent COVID-19 originated in the United States, Italy and Spain.

CDR3 length equals 14 residues. Germline V gene lookup returns CDR1 KGHSH and CDR2 LQKENI. V was shortened by 6 bases and J by 0 bases, with 12 bases between the two germline ends. Recruitment covered roughly 22 US areas and drew participants whose ages spanned roughly 18 to 89 years. Libraries were prepared by immunoSEQ multiplex PCR; TCRdb keeps only in-frame clonotypes and omits some of them. The sample includes roughly 240,000 clones, roughly 85% of them seen just once. This TCR derives from a woman between 45 and 60 years old with acute COVID-19. Specimen: PBMCs or T cells enriched from blood (not recorded which). The chain uses TRBV18 and TRBJ2-7; D not certain. DNA for the CDR3: TGTGCCAGCTCGAGCGAGGAGTTCTCCTACGAGCAGTACTTC. It encodes CASSSEEFSYEQYF.